This T cell receptor beta chain emerged from a study of T cell clonotyping in hematopoietic cell transplantation. Libraries were prepared by immunoSEQ multiplex PCR; TCRdb keeps only in-frame clonotypes and omits some of them. This table has around 10,000 clones, about four fifths appearing once. This clonotype was obtained from a male patient between 60 and 69 years old who had an allogeneic stem cell transplant from an unrelated donor, so the T cells may come from the graft donor. Some clones in this sample may be carry-over from other donors' samples. The sequencing used PBMCs, collected at the time of graft-versus-host disease after allogeneic stem cell transplant.

DNA for the CDR3: TGCGCCAGCAGCCAAGTTGGTCGGACTGAAGCTTTCTTT. Protein sequence: CASSQVGRTEAFF. The chain has TRBV4-3 and TRBJ1-1; unclear D gene. The V gene lost 1 base and the J gene lost 5 bases, with 8 bases spanning the gap. There are 13 residues in the CDR3. The germline V gene has CDR1 LGHNA and CDR2 YSLEER.